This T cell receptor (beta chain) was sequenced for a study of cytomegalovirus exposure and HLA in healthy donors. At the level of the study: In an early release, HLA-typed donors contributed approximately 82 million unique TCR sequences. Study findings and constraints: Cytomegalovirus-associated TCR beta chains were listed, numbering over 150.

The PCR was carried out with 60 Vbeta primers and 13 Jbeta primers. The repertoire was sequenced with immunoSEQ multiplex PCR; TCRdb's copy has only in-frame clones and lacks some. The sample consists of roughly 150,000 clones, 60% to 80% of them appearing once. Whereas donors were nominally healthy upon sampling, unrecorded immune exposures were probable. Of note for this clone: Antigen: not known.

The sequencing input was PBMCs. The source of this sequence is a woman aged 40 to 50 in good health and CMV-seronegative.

CDR3 DNA: TGCGCCAGCAGCCCCGGCGGGACAGGGGAAAAACTGTTTTTT. Its protein product is CASSPGGTGEKLFF. The chain is built from TRBV5-1 and TRBJ1-4; 9 bases match TRBD1. The germline V gene encodes CDR1 SGHRS and CDR2 YFSETQ. This CDR3 contains 14 residues. V dropped 4 bases and J dropped 8; count of bases not matched to a gene: 6.